This T cell receptor beta chain was sequenced in a study of T cell repertoires in cytomegalovirus infection. Study background: Recently identified HLA-C-restricted CMV epitopes were used, and well-studied HLA-B-restricted CMV epitopes were used as well. CMV infection plus the matching HLA type was flagged by public TCR beta signatures. The study's findings and limits: In two of eight donors, the top clonotype was HLA-C-restricted CMV-specific.

In TCRdb, the reads were re-called with MiXCR into one record per CDR3 protein. This repertoire shows 680,000 or so distinct CDR3 sequences, 30% to 35% found once; its top ten account for 15% to 20%. This CDR3 region has 14 residues. V shed 3 bases, J shed 6 bases, and the junction held 4 bases outside the gene matches. CDR1 is DFQATT and CDR2 is SNEGSKA in the germline V gene (reference sequence). As regards this clonotype: The antigen remains undetermined.

This clonotype was obtained from a human donor in good health (CMV status not recorded). Some clones in this sample may be carry-over from other donors' samples. This rearrangement joins TRBV20-1 to TRBJ1-4, with 10 bases aligning to TRBD1. This specimen was cultured PBMCs, taken from culture after CMV antigen stimulation. The CDR3 DNA reads as TGCAGTGCTAGCTACGGGACAGGGGATGAAAAACTGTTTTTT. This codes for CSASYGTGDEKLFF.